This T cell receptor beta chain stems from a study of OX40 agonist ivuxolimab in advanced cancers. Regarding the study in general: Ivuxolimab was an agonistic, fully human IgG2 monoclonal antibody directed against OX40 (CD134), a costimulatory receptor. Among the approximately 50 dose-escalation patients, approximately 20 had hepatocellular carcinoma, roughly 15 melanoma, 9 renal cell carcinoma and 9 head and neck cancer. Partial responses occurred in three dose-escalation patients, of whom one had hepatocellular carcinoma and two had cutaneous melanoma. The purpose of peripheral TCRbeta sequencing was to test whether ivuxolimab changed TCR sequence diversity and led to clonal T-cell expansion. Patients were allowed to have had prior anti-PD-1, anti-PD-L1 or anti-CTLA-4 therapy, and around 40% of the dose-escalation patients had previously received checkpoint inhibitors. The paper describes the monotherapy dose-escalation part (N of about 54 patients) of the phase I trial of ivuxolimab. In the dose-escalation cohort, approximately 83% of patients were male, and the mean age was around 60 years with a range of about 20 to 80. Intravenous ivuxolimab was administered to patients every 2 weeks at six dose levels: 0.01, 0.1, 0.3, 1.5, 3 and 10 mg/kg.

About this clone itself: Its antigen is still unknown. It has no much larger one-base neighbor in the sample; base qualities were not kept.

Beyond this particular receptor, the publication reports: At doses of 0.1 to 3.0 mg/kg, clonal expansion of both CD4+ and CD8+ blood T cells was observed from baseline to week 6. In the 0.1-3.0 mg/kg groups, partial responders had among the lowest normalized peripheral clonal expansion, particularly in CD8+ T cells. Low levels of normalized T-cell clonal expansion were also shown by some nonresponding patients. The antigen specificity of the clonally expanded peripheral T cells was not determined. On average, CD8+ T cells showed more expanded clones than CD4+ T cells after ivuxolimab.

The trial excluded patients who had a history of autoimmune disease or who were on systemic immunosuppression. Peripheral blood for TCR sequencing was collected from all dose cohorts at baseline, on cycle 4 day 1, and on cycle 7 day 1. Samples came from an open-label, multicenter, first-in-human phase I dose-escalation trial of ivuxolimab. The trial enrolled adults with locally advanced or metastatic head and neck squamous cell, hepatocellular, melanoma or renal cell carcinoma. Before TCR sequencing, CD4+ T cells and CD8+ T cells from peripheral blood were sorted into separate populations. For sequencing of the TCRbeta CDR3 region, genomic DNA was extracted from the sorted cells. The immunoSEQ Assay was used for sequencing of TCRbeta CDR3 regions. Entries here come from immuneACCESS through TCRdb and include only in-frame sequences with V and J called. Some clones fail to appear in such tables; in the studies checked, an unresolved V gene covers under half of the shortfall, and the cause of the remainder is unknown. Counted in this sample were more than 70,000 clones; over 70% of them appeared once. The top ten constitute 4.5% to 6% of the sample.

V was cut back by 4 bases and J by 8 bases, leaving a gap of 14 bases between them. Sequences SGHNT (CDR1) and YENEEA (CDR2) are obtained from the germline V gene. The CDR3 numbers 13 residues from cysteine through phenylalanine. This entry keeps only the CDR3 DNA: 39 bases, framed from base 1. Sequences were derived from CD4+ or CD8+ T cells sorted from blood, sampled in a trial of the OX40 agonist ivuxolimab. This receptor was obtained from an adult with an advanced solid tumor such as melanoma, head and neck, liver or kidney cancer. Recombination linked TRBV11-3 to TRBJ1-1; there is no confident call for the D gene. The nucleotide sequence is TGTGCCAGCAGCTGGACCAAAACAGCCGAAGCTTTCTTT. Its product reads: CASSWTKTAEAFF.